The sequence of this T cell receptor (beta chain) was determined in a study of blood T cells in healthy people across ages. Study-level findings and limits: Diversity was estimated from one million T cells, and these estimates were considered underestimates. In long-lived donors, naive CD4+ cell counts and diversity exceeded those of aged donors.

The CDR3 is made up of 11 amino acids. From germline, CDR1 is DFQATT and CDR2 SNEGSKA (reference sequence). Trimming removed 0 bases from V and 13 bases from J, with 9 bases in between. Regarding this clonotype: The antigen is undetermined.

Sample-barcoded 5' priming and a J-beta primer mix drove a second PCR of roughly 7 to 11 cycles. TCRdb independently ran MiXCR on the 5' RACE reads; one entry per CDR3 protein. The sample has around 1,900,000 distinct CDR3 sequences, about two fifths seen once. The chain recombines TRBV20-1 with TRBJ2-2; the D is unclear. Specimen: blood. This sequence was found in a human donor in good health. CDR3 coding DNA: TGCAGTGCTAGAGAGGGGATAGGGCTGTTTTTT. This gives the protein CSAREGIGLFF.